The 15 T cell receptor beta chains given below trace back to one sample, sequenced in a study of shared clonotypes between healthy human individuals. Only in-frame clones appear in the TCRdb table, and some are missing; sequencing was by immunoSEQ multiplex PCR. The table includes millions of clones, over 85% detected once. Sequencing was carried out using naive CD4+ T cells sorted from blood. Subset defined: CD45RA+ positively selected. These receptors were taken from a man younger than 35 in good health.

The chain is built from TRBV4-1 and TRBJ1-1, with 8 bases aligning to TRBD1. CDR3 length equals 16 residues. Germline CDR1 is MGHRA and CDR2 is YSYEKL. The ends lost 4 bases at V and 2 bases at J; junction bases unmatched: 9. CDR3 DNA: TGCGCCAGCAGCCCTCGTCAGGGGGCCATTAACACTGAAGCTTTCTTT. It translates to CASSPRQGAINTEAFF.

Concerning this clone itself: Other DNA sequences within the sample encode an identical CDR3. The chain recombines TRBV2 with TRBJ1-1, with TRBD1 identical over 8 bases. This CDR3 spans 13 amino acids. The ends lost 7 bases at V and 1 base at J; junction bases unmatched: 2. Germline CDR1 and CDR2: SNHLY and FYNNEI. Written as DNA, the CDR3 is TGTGCCAGCAACGGACAGGGGAACACTGAAGCTTTCTTT. This encodes CASNGQGNTEAFF.

The chain joins TRBV2 to TRBJ2-5; 10 bases agree with TRBD2. The V gene's germline CDR1 is SNHLY and CDR2 FYNNEI. Trimming took 6 bases from V and 3 from J; bases not matched to a gene: 10. The CDR3 loop spans 16 amino acids. DNA of the CDR3: TGTGCCAGCAGGACAGCTAGCGGGAGATTTGAAGAGACCCAGTACTTC. Translation: CASRTASGRFEETQYF.

This chain connects TRBV5-8 to TRBJ2-2; 9 bases agree with TRBD1. CDR3 length equals 16 residues. J was trimmed by 4 bases and V by 10 bases; bases with no gene match: 14. Germline V CDR1 and CDR2: SGHTS, YDEGEE. CDR3 DNA sequence: TGTGCCCACCACCGGGACAGGGCTTTGGCCACCGGGGAGCTGTTTTTT. Protein sequence: CAHHRDRALATGELFF.

The chain is built from TRBV29-1 and TRBJ1-4; 7 bases are a match to TRBD1. The CDR3 has 13 residues. The germline V gene encodes CDR1 SQVTM and CDR2 ANQGSEA. Losses at the gene ends were 4 bases for V and 8 bases for J; bases not matched to a gene: 7. The CDR3 DNA sequence: TGCAGCGTTGGGGGGACAGTCGGGGAAAAACTGTTTTTT. Amino acid sequence: CSVGGTVGEKLFF.

Concerning this clone itself: Other nucleotide sequences from this sample produce the same CDR3. The chain has TRBV9 and TRBJ2-7; no clear D gene. CDR1 is SGDLS and CDR2 is YYNGEE in the germline V gene. Trimming removed 4 bases from V and 1 base from J, with 12 bases in between. The CDR3 runs 14 residues. The CDR3: CASSPSPDSYEQYF. DNA for the CDR3: TGTGCCAGCAGCCCCTCGCCGGATTCCTACGAGCAGTACTTC. Together with reference TRBV9 and TRBJ2-7, the CDR3 gives the full variable domain: DSGVTQTPKHLITATGQRVTLRCSPRSGDLSVYWYQQSLDQGLQFLIQYYNGEERAKGNILERFSAQQFPDLHSELNLSSLELGDSALYFCASSPSPDSYEQYFGPGTRLTVT.

The V call is TRBV19, the J call TRBJ2-1, with 7 bases matching TRBD2. Trimming took 5 bases from V and 0 from J; bases not matched to a gene: 4. This CDR3 is 15 amino acids long. The germline gives CDR1 LNHDA, CDR2 SQIVND (reference sequence). The CDR3 DNA reads as TGTGCCAGTAGTCCGCGGGAGAACTCCTACAATGAGCAGTTCTTC. As protein: CASSPRENSYNEQFF.

The V call is TRBV5-8, the J call TRBJ2-7, with unresolved D. The germline V and J ends were trimmed by 4 bases and 6 bases, with 8 bases remaining between them. Germline CDR1 is SGHTS and CDR2 is YDEGEE. The CDR3 has 11 amino acids. Here the CDR3 DNA reads TGTGCCAGCAGCCCCCCCTCCGAGCAGTACTTC. This sequence encodes CASSPPSEQYF.

The rearrangement uses TRBV5-1 and TRBJ1-2, with TRBD1 matching 7 bases. V trimming: 0 bases; J trimming: 8 bases; junction bases outside the gene matches: 10. The length of the CDR3 is 15 residues. Germline lookup yields CDR1 SGHRS and CDR2 YFSETQ. The CDR3 loop reads CASSLAPTGEKGYTF. The CDR3 DNA follows: TGCGCCAGCAGCTTGGCACCCACAGGGGAGAAGGGCTACACCTTC.

V usage is TRBV27 and J usage is TRBJ2-5; D is undetermined. The CDR3 sequence is 13 residues long. Between the trimmed V and J ends, which lost 3 bases and 4 bases, there was a span of 9 bases. CDR1 and CDR2 (germline): MNHEY, SMNVEV (reference sequence). The CDR3 reads CASSFQHLETQYF. The CDR3 DNA sequence: TGTGCCAGCAGTTTCCAACACCTAGAGACCCAGTACTTC.

V gene TRBV18 combines with J gene TRBJ1-2; D gene ambiguous. This CDR3 comprises 15 residues. The V and J ends lost 2 bases and 6 bases respectively, with 16 bases between them. The germline CDR1 and CDR2 sequences are KGHSH and LQKENI. The CDR3 DNA sequence: TGTGCCAGCTCACCATGGGATCCCGCTGTAAATGGCTACACCTTC. It is translated as CASSPWDPAVNGYTF. The full variable domain, in which reference TRBV18 and TRBJ1-2 provide the parts outside the CDR3, is NAGVMQNPRHLVRRRGQEARLRCSPMKGHSHVYWYRQLPEEGLKFMVYLQKENIIDESGMPKERFSAEFPKEGPSILRIQQVVRGDSAAYFCASSPWDPAVNGYTFGSGTRLTVV.

Remarks on this clone: Additional DNA sequences in this sample encode the identical CDR3. V is TRBV10-3 and J is TRBJ2-5; D ambiguous. CDR3 length: 13 amino acids. V was shortened by 3 bases and J by 2 bases, with 7 bases between the two germline ends. From germline, CDR1 is ENHRY and CDR2 SYGVKD. The CDR3 DNA reads as TGTGCCATCAGTGAATCCGTACAAGAGACCCAGTACTTC. It specifies CAISESVQETQYF.

V is TRBV2 and J is TRBJ1-2; the match to TRBD1 covers 8 bases. V trimming: 8 bases; J trimming: 4 bases; junction bases outside the gene matches: 9. This CDR3 comprises 14 residues. Germline CDR1 SNHLY, CDR2 FYNNEI. CDR3 DNA: TGTGCCAGCCCGGAGGACAGGGAGCCCTATGGCTACACCTTC. Amino acids: CASPEDREPYGYTF.

V is TRBV27 and J is TRBJ2-1; 9 bases line up with TRBD2. The CDR3 has 16 residues. The ends lost 5 bases at V and 0 bases at J; junction bases unmatched: 5. Per the germline V gene, CDR1 is MNHEY and CDR2 is SMNVEV (reference sequence). The CDR3 DNA sequence: TGTGCCAGCAGTAAAGCGGGAGGCACCTCCTACAATGAGCAGTTCTTC. It encodes CASSKAGGTSYNEQFF.

This clone has just a few counts. The chain is built from TRBV5-1 and TRBJ2-3; tentative D call: TRBD1 (6 bases). Trimming took 0 bases from V and 11 from J, leaving 16 bases between them. This CDR3 comprises 14 residues. The V gene's germline CDR1 is SGHRS and CDR2 YFSETQ. The CDR3, as DNA: TGCGCCAGCAGCTTGGACAGGGTCTTTGGCGGGCAGTATTTT. It codes for CASSLDRVFGGQYF.